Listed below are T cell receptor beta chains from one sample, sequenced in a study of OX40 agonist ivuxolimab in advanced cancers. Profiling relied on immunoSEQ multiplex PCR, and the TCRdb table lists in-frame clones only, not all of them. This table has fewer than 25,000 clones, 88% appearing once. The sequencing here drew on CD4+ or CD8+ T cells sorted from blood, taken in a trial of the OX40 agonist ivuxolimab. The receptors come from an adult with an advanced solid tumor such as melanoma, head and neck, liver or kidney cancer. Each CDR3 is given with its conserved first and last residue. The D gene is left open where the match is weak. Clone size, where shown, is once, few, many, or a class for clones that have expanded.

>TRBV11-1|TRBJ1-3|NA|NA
TGTGCCAGCAGCTTTCCCAACTCTGGAAACACCATATATTTT
CASSFPNSGNTIYF
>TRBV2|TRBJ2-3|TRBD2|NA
TGTGCCAGCAGTACCTCTCGCGGGGGTACAGATACGCAGTATTTT
CASSTSRGGTDTQYF
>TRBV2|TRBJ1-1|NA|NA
TGTGCCAGCAGTGAAGACTTCGGAGACAGGAACACTGAAGCTTTCTTT
CASSEDFGDRNTEAFF
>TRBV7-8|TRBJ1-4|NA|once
TGTGCCAGCAGCTTTCACAGGGAGGAACTGTTTTTT
CASSFHREELFF
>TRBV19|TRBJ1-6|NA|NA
TGTGCCAGTAGTATAGTCCTCCGGGATTCACCCCTCCACTTT
CASSIVLRDSPLHF
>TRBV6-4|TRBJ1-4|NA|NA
TGTGCCAGCAGTGAGACAGGCCCAAGGGAGGAAAAACTGTTTTTT
CASSETGPREEKLFF
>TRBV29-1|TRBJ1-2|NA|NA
TGCAGCGTTGCTGCTCTGAACTATGGCTACACCTTC
CSVAALNYGYTF
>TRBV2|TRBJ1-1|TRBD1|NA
TGTGCCAGCAGGGGGGACAGAAGAAACACTGAAGCTTTCTTT
CASRGDRRNTEAFF
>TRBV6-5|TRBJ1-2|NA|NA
TGTGCCAGCAGCCGAGGGGGGGAAGGCTACACCTTC
CASSRGGEGYTF
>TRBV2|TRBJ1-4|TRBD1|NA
TGTGCCAGCAGCGAAACGGGACAGAGTAATGAAAAACTGTTTTTT
CASSETGQSNEKLFF
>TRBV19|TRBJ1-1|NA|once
TGTGCCAGTAGTATTCGGGAGAAGGGTCAGAACACTGAAGCTTTCTTT
CASSIREKGQNTEAFF